This T cell receptor beta chain was sequenced for a study of blood T cell repertoires in COVID-19. Study details: Both acute and convalescent COVID-19 samples were obtained from the United States, Italy and Spain. Nucleic acid was either cDNA or gDNA, and it came from T cells, B-cell-depleted T cells, or PBMCs.

Some clones are missing from TCRdb's copy, which holds only in-frame ones; the method was immunoSEQ multiplex PCR. The profile covers 25,000 to 35,000 clones, with roughly 88% appearing a single time and roughly a quarter taken by the ten largest. The CDR3 runs 13 residues. CDR1 and CDR2 (germline): SGHTS, YDEGEE. V was clipped by 4 bases and J by 9 bases, with 14 bases between them. The gene calls are TRBV5-8 and TRBJ2-4, with D perhaps TRBD1 (6 bases). This TCR was recovered from a human donor in a cohort sampled during active COVID-19. What was sequenced was peripheral blood. The CDR3 reads CASSTTGYGIQYF. CDR3 DNA: TGTGCCAGCAGCACAACAGGGTACGGCATTCAGTACTTC.